Below are 17 T cell receptor beta chains sequenced from a single sample in a study of cytomegalovirus exposure and HLA in healthy donors. The study ran its PCR with 60 Vbeta and 13 Jbeta primers. Sequenced by immunoSEQ multiplex PCR; TCRdb stores in-frame clones only, minus some. Seen here are 35,000 to 50,000 clones, over 55% observed once, and the top ten hold around 12%. Sample: PBMCs. These receptors were obtained from a man aged 55 to 69 in good health and CMV-seropositive.

The genes are TRBV2 and TRBJ1-4; D remains unclear. Looked up from germline, CDR1 is SNHLY and CDR2 is FYNNEI. CDR3 size: 15 residues. Trimming removed 4 bases at V and 5 bases at J, with 14 bases between. The CDR3 loop reads CASSAPQSRNEKLFF. The DNA for the CDR3 is TGTGCCAGCAGTGCCCCACAGAGTAGGAATGAAAAACTGTTTTTT.

This chain links TRBV19 with TRBJ2-1; 14 positions match TRBD2. The CDR3 sequence is 17 residues long. Germline-derived CDR1 and CDR2 are LNHDA and SQIVND (reference sequence). Trimming removed 4 bases from V and 6 bases from J; junction bases left unmatched: 8. CDR3 protein: CASSTGLAGDFVNEQFF. In DNA form, the CDR3 reads TGTGCCAGTAGTACGGGACTAGCGGGGGACTTTGTCAATGAGCAGTTCTTC.

V usage is TRBV14 and J usage is TRBJ2-1; D gene ambiguous. Germline V CDR1 and CDR2: SGHDN, FVKESK. This CDR3 is built from 15 residues. V was cut by 0 bases and J by 10 bases, with 16 bases left in between. The CDR3 DNA sequence: TGTGCCAGCAGCCAAGATCAGGTCACCCTACGGGAGCAGTTCTTC. This translates into CASSQDQVTLREQFF.

The gene calls are TRBV7-2 and TRBJ2-2; 7 positions agree with TRBD2. V gave up 7 bases and J gave up 5 bases; unmatched junction bases: 10. Germline loops: CDR1 SGHTA, CDR2 FQGNSA. The CDR3 contains 15 residues. The CDR3 spells CASTPGAGRTGELFF. CDR3 DNA: TGTGCCAGCACCCCGGGAGCGGGACGGACCGGGGAGCTGTTTTTT.

In this sample, this clone turned up once. This chain uses TRBV2 with TRBJ2-6; maybe TRBD1 (5 bases). CDR1 and CDR2 (germline): SNHLY, FYNNEI. V gave up 1 base and J gave up 0 bases, with 7 bases separating them. The CDR3 runs to 16 residues. The CDR3 sequence: CASSEVGPSGANVLTF. The CDR3 nucleotides read TGTGCCAGCAGTGAAGTGGGGCCCTCTGGGGCCAACGTCCTGACTTTC.

The chain has TRBV6-1 and TRBJ1-4; D perhaps matches TRBD1 (6 bases). Germline CDR1 reads MNHNS; CDR2 reads SASEGT. This CDR3 spans 13 amino acids. Trimming shortened V by 6 bases and J by 7 bases, and 12 bases separated the two germline ends. The CDR3: CASRRGGSEKLFF. CDR3 nucleotide sequence: TGTGCCAGCAGAAGGGGGGGGAGTGAAAAACTGTTTTTT.

The V call is TRBV5-1, the J call TRBJ1-2; 9 bases agree with TRBD1. Germline CDR1 reads SGHRS; CDR2 reads YFSETQ. V lost 4 bases and J lost 3; bases outside the gene matches: 7. The CDR3 spans 15 residues. The chain's CDR3 is CASSQEGQGDYGYTF. The CDR3 coding sequence is TGCGCCAGCAGCCAGGAGGGACAGGGCGACTATGGCTACACCTTC. The variable domain in full, with the rest retrieved from reference TRBV5-1 and TRBJ1-2, is KAGVTQTPRYLIKTRGQQVTLSCSPISGHRSVSWYQQTPGQGLQFLFEYFSETQRNKGNFPGRFSGRQFSNSRSEMNVSTLELGDSALYLCASSQEGQGDYGYTFGSGTRLTVV.

V gene TRBV7-8 combines with J gene TRBJ2-5; the D gene is possibly TRBD2 (6 bases). CDR3 length: 18 residues. Germline CDR1 is SGHVS and CDR2 is FQNEAQ. With 6 bases removed from V and 2 bases from J, the gap between germline ends came to 25 bases. CDR3 sequence: CASRSRVGGTRRQETQYF. The CDR3 nucleotides read TGTGCCAGCAGATCAAGAGTTGGGGGGACCCGCCGACAAGAGACCCAGTACTTC.

The chain combines TRBV7-6 with TRBJ2-1, with TRBD2 matching 7 bases. J gave up 10 bases and V 5 bases, and 17 bases lay outside the gene matches. The CDR3 extends over 16 amino acids. CDR1 SGHVS and CDR2 FNYEAQ come from the germline V gene. CDR3 DNA: TGTGCCAGCAGCCAAAGGTCGGGACTCAGGGAGGGGGAGCAGTTCTTC. It translates to CASSQRSGLREGEQFF.

This clone appeared a few times. A much larger clone is a single base away; this may be a read error. The chain recombines TRBV6-5 with TRBJ2-1, with 8 bases matching TRBD2. CDR3 length: 14 residues. Germline V CDR1 and CDR2: MNHEY, SVGAGI. This chain's CDR3 is CAGSYGSGGREQFF. The DNA of the CDR3 is TGTGCCGGCAGTTACGGGTCGGGAGGGCGAGAGCAGTTCTTC.

The V and J genes are TRBV30 and TRBJ2-1; tentatively, D is TRBD2 (6 bases). Germline-derived CDR1 and CDR2 are GTSNPN and SVGIG (reference sequence). V lost 3 bases and J lost 6, with 15 bases in between. This CDR3 has 14 amino acids. The CDR3 DNA reads as TGTGCCTGGAGCGCGGGAATGGTAGGCAATGAGCAGTTCTTC. Protein sequence: CAWSAGMVGNEQFF.

The chain is built from TRBV5-5 and TRBJ2-1; 10 positions match TRBD1. J lost 3 bases, V lost 0 bases, and 6 bases had no gene match. This CDR3 is built from 17 residues. Germline CDR1 SGHKS, CDR2 YYEKEE (reference sequence). For the CDR3, the DNA is TGTGCCAGCAGCTTGGGCCGTGGGACAGGGGTCTACAATGAGCAGTTCTTC. It codes for CASSLGRGTGVYNEQFF.

V and J are TRBV29-1 and TRBJ2-7; 11 nucleotides line up with TRBD2. Germline loops: CDR1 SQVTM, CDR2 ANQGSEA. This CDR3 spans 14 amino acids. Trimming took 5 bases from V and 1 from J; bases not matched to a gene: 4. The CDR3 loop is CSVTSGSMSYEQYF. CDR3 DNA sequence: TGCAGCGTTACTAGCGGGAGTATGTCCTACGAGCAGTACTTC.

Of note for this clone: The junction departs from germline at one end; a sequencing error may be responsible. This chain joins TRBV13 and TRBJ1-1; 8 nucleotides match TRBD1. This CDR3 region has 15 residues. Germline V gives CDR1 PRHDT, CDR2 FYEKMQ (reference sequence). CDR3 DNA: TGTGCCAGCAGCCTCGACAGGGGAGTAAGCACTGAAGATTTCTTT. Protein product: CASSLDRGVSTEDFF. Variable domain in full (rest from reference TRBV13 and TRBJ1-1): AAGVIQSPRHLIKEKRETATLKCYPIPRHDTVYWYQQGPGQDPQFLISFYEKMQSDKGSIPDRFSAQQFSDYHSELNMSSLELGDSALYFCASSLDRGVSTEDFFGQGTRLTVV.

The gene calls are TRBV6-1 and TRBJ1-1; D unresolved. The CDR3 runs to 14 residues. Germline V CDR1 and CDR2: MNHNS, SASEGT. Trimming removed 1 base at V and 6 bases at J, with 12 bases between. This CDR3 reads CASSEVRGFSEAFF. In DNA, the CDR3 is TGTGCCAGCAGTGAAGTCCGCGGGTTCTCTGAAGCTTTCTTT.

J is TRBJ1-5 and V is TRBV5-5; D possibly corresponds to TRBD1 (6 bases). The CDR3 covers 15 residues. CDR1 and CDR2 (germline): SGHKS, YYEKEE (reference sequence). V lost 4 bases and J lost 4, with 15 bases in between. The CDR3: CASSADGTSNQPQHF. The CDR3 coding sequence is TGTGCCAGCAGCGCTGACGGGACATCAAATCAGCCCCAGCATTTT.

The chain carries TRBV19 and TRBJ1-1, with a possible D match to TRBD1 (5 bases). CDR3 length equals 13 residues. Per the germline V gene, CDR1 is LNHDA and CDR2 is SQIVND (reference sequence). The V gene lost 4 bases and the J gene lost 3 bases, with 9 bases spanning the gap. The DNA of the CDR3 is TGTGCCAGTAGTAAGTCCAGGGACACTGAAGCTTTCTTT. Translated: CASSKSRDTEAFF. Combining the CDR3 with reference TRBV19 and TRBJ1-1 gives the whole variable domain DGGITQSPKYLFRKEGQNVTLSCEQNLNHDAMYWYRQDPGQGLRLIYYSQIVNDFQKGDIAEGYSVSREKKESFPLTVTSAQKNPTAFYLCASSKSRDTEAFFGQGTRLTVV.